The 25 T cell receptor beta chains given below trace back to one sample, sequenced in a study of blood T cell repertoires in COVID-19. Profiled with immunoSEQ multiplex PCR; TCRdb holds only in-frame clones, not every one. The table lists tens of thousands of clones, roughly 87% of them singletons. The specimen sequenced was peripheral blood. The receptors were gathered from a woman aged 45-59 years with active or convalescent COVID-19.

The J gene is TRBJ1-2, the V gene TRBV18; D perhaps matches TRBD1 (5 bases). Germline V gene sequence: CDR1 KGHSH, CDR2 LQKENI. Between the trimmed V and J ends, which lost 2 bases and 8 bases, there was a span of 12 bases. CDR3 length equals 13 residues. CDR3 loop: CASSPFRDRGYTF. The CDR3, as DNA: TGTGCCAGCTCACCATTCAGGGATCGGGGCTACACCTTC.

The table lists this clone with a count of one. V is TRBV18 and J is TRBJ1-2, with D tentatively TRBD1 (5 bases). Germline V gene sequence: CDR1 KGHSH, CDR2 LQKENI. The CDR3 spans 15 residues. The V and J ends lost 1 base and 8 bases respectively, with 17 bases between them. The CDR3 bases are TGTGCCAGCTCACCACGAGAGACAGTAGGTCGAGGCTACACCTTC. Protein product: CASSPRETVGRGYTF.

This clone was found once. The chain carries TRBV6-5 and TRBJ1-1; D uncertain. Germline-derived CDR1 and CDR2 are MNHEY and SVGAGI. Trimming took 4 bases from V and 0 from J, leaving 6 bases between them. CDR3 size: 13 residues. The chain's CDR3 is CASSWGVNTEAFF. CDR3 DNA: TGTGCCAGCAGTTGGGGAGTGAACACTGAAGCTTTCTTT.

The gene calls are TRBV5-1 and TRBJ2-3, with unresolved D. CDR1 and CDR2 (germline): SGHRS, YFSETQ. The CDR3 sequence is 17 residues long. The V gene lost 1 base and the J gene lost 2 bases, with 17 bases spanning the gap. The CDR3 reads CASSLIGSGRITDTQYF. In DNA, the CDR3 is TGCGCCAGCAGCTTGATTGGGTCTGGGCGCATCACAGATACGCAGTATTTT.

The chain is built from TRBV6-5 and TRBJ2-4, with 9 bases aligning to TRBD1. Germline CDR1 and CDR2: MNHEY and SVGAGI. J gave up 9 bases and V 6 bases, and 6 bases lay outside the gene matches. The CDR3 is made up of 13 amino acids. The CDR3 region is CASRGQGSGIQYF. The DNA of the CDR3 is TGTGCCAGCAGAGGACAGGGGTCTGGCATTCAGTACTTC.

This clone was seen a single time. The V call is TRBV5-8, the J call TRBJ1-5; 7 bases map to TRBD1. CDR1 and CDR2 from the germline V gene are SGHTS and YDEGEE. V gave up 1 base and J gave up 4 bases; unmatched junction bases: 5. CDR3 length: 15 amino acids. CDR3: CASSLWTGGNQPQHF. DNA for the CDR3: TGTGCCAGCAGCTTGTGGACAGGAGGGAATCAGCCCCAGCATTTT.

With respect to this clone: Its ends do not fully match the called genes, so a read error is possible. This chain links TRBV4-3 with TRBJ1-2, with D possibly matching TRBD1 (6 bases). Germline loops: CDR1 LGHNA, CDR2 YSLEER. The length of the CDR3 is 14 residues. CDR3 residues: CASSQDQDSYSYTF. Written as DNA, the CDR3 is TGCGCCAGCAGCCAAGATCAGGACAGCTATAGCTACACCTTC.

The J gene is TRBJ1-1, the V gene TRBV7-3; TRBD1 matches 8 bases. Trimming took 5 bases from V and 0 from J; bases not matched to a gene: 2. Germline CDR1 SGHTA, CDR2 FQGTGA. The CDR3 covers 14 residues. Written as DNA, the CDR3 is TGTGCCAGCAGCCAGGACAGGGTGAACACTGAAGCTTTCTTT. This encodes CASSQDRVNTEAFF.

The chain uses TRBV7-8 and TRBJ2-3; 8 bases agree with TRBD1. The CDR3 contains 12 residues. CDR1 is SGHVS and CDR2 is FQNEAQ in the germline V gene. The trim removed 4 bases at V and 13 bases at J, leaving 7 bases unmatched. This CDR3 is CASSSRTGKEYF. The CDR3 DNA reads as TGTGCCAGCAGCTCTAGGACAGGGAAGGAGTATTTT.

The gene calls are TRBV5-8 and TRBJ1-4, with D perhaps TRBD1 (6 bases). The length of the CDR3 is 15 residues. The V end was cut by 2 bases, the J end by 7 bases, with 15 bases between. The germline V gene has CDR1 SGHTS and CDR2 YDEGEE. CDR3 in DNA: TGTGCCAGCAGCTTCGGGGAAACAGGGAGTGAAAAACTGTTTTTT. It yields the protein CASSFGETGSEKLFF.

The gene calls are TRBV7-2 and TRBJ2-3, with D tentatively TRBD2 (5 bases). The V gene lost 0 bases and the J gene lost 5 bases, with 15 bases spanning the gap. Germline CDR1 reads SGHTA; CDR2 reads FQGNSA. The CDR3 extends over 16 amino acids. The CDR3 is CASSLATNLREDTQYF. The CDR3 DNA reads as TGTGCCAGCAGCTTAGCAACTAACTTACGGGAAGATACGCAGTATTTT. The entire variable domain, with the rest obtained from reference TRBV7-2 and TRBJ2-3, is as follows: GAGVSQSPSNKVTEKGKDVELRCDPISGHTALYWYRQSLGQGLEFLIYFQGNSAPDKSGLPSDRFSAERTGGSVSTLTIQRTQQEDSAVYLCASSLATNLREDTQYFGPGTRLTVL.

The chain combines TRBV19 with TRBJ1-3; D is unclear. V dropped 5 bases and J dropped 0 bases, with 11 bases sitting between them. CDR1 is LNHDA, CDR2 SQIVND, per germline (reference sequence). This CDR3 comprises 15 residues. CDR3 bases: TGTGCCAGTAGTCTCGGATGGGCCTCTGGAAACACCATATATTTT. It yields the protein CASSLGWASGNTIYF. The full variable domain, completed using reference TRBV19 and TRBJ1-3, is DGGITQSPKYLFRKEGQNVTLSCEQNLNHDAMYWYRQDPGQGLRLIYYSQIVNDFQKGDIAEGYSVSREKKESFPLTVTSAQKNPTAFYLCASSLGWASGNTIYFGEGSWLTVV.

This chain connects TRBV6-5 to TRBJ1-1, with 10 bases identical to TRBD1. V lost 7 bases, J lost 5 bases, and 7 bases stayed unmatched. Germline V gene sequence: CDR1 MNHEY, CDR2 SVGAGI. This CDR3 has 14 amino acids. CDR3 DNA sequence: TGTGCCAGCATTCTACCGGGACAGGGGACTGAAGCTTTCTTT. This translates into CASILPGQGTEAFF.

The V gene is TRBV2, the J gene TRBJ2-4, with 9 positions matching TRBD1. J lost 16 bases, V lost 8 bases, and 18 bases had no gene match. CDR1 is SNHLY, CDR2 FYNNEI, per germline. The CDR3 consists of 14 residues. CDR3 in DNA: TGTGCCAGCTCCCCCACGGAGGGACAGGGCTTTGGATACTTC. Its protein product is CASSPTEGQGFGYF.

This chain connects TRBV7-2 to TRBJ2-7; TRBD1 agrees at 11 bases. The CDR3 contains 15 residues. V lost 3 bases, J lost 4 bases, and 5 bases stayed unmatched. The germline V gene has CDR1 SGHTA and CDR2 FQGNSA. The DNA of the CDR3 is TGTGCCAGCAGCTTTCGTGGGACAGGGGGATACGAGCAGTACTTC. Its translation: CASSFRGTGGYEQYF.

The J gene is TRBJ2-7, the V gene TRBV5-4, with D maybe TRBD1 (6 bases). CDR1 is SGHNT, CDR2 YYREEE, per germline (reference sequence). V was cut by 2 bases and J by 3 bases, with 15 bases left in between. The CDR3 is 15 amino acids. Here the CDR3 reads CASSFMDRARYEQYF. The CDR3 DNA is TGTGCCAGCAGCTTTATGGACAGAGCCCGCTACGAGCAGTACTTC.

The rearrangement uses TRBV19 and TRBJ1-2, with TRBD1 matching over 9 bases. CDR3 length: 13 amino acids. V shed 4 bases and J 3 bases; nucleotides not matched to a gene: 0. Germline-derived CDR1 and CDR2 are LNHDA and SQIVND (reference sequence). In nucleotides, the CDR3 is TGTGCCAGTAGTAGGACAGGGGACTATGGCTACACCTTC. As protein: CASSRTGDYGYTF.

The chain is built from TRBV6-4 and TRBJ1-6; no firm D call. V was shortened by 6 bases and J by 7 bases, with 16 bases between the two germline ends. Germline V gene data show CDR1 as MRHNA and CDR2 as SNTAGT. This CDR3 contains 15 residues. The CDR3 sequence: CASSESRGKNSPLHF. The CDR3 bases are TGTGCCAGCAGCGAGTCCCGGGGTAAGAATTCACCCCTCCACTTT.

This sequence joins TRBV10-3 and TRBJ1-1; 7 bases are shared with TRBD1. The CDR3 contains 14 residues. Losses at the gene ends were 10 bases for V and 9 bases for J; bases not matched to a gene: 17. Looked up from germline, CDR1 is ENHRY and CDR2 is SYGVKD. CDR3 amino acids: CATGPQQGDTQAFF. The DNA for the CDR3 is TGTGCCACTGGCCCCCAGCAGGGGGATACGCAAGCTTTCTTT.

This clone was counted a single time. The gene calls are TRBV7-6 and TRBJ2-7, with no clear D. CDR3 length: 13 amino acids. Germline CDR1 SGHVS, CDR2 FNYEAQ. V lost 5 bases, J lost 9 bases, and 17 bases lay in between. The CDR3 DNA sequence: TGTGCCAGCAGCGCCGCCCCCCCCGACTTGCAGTACTTC. Translating gives CASSAAPPDLQYF.

In this sample, this clone turned up once. This chain joins TRBV19 and TRBJ1-1, with D maybe TRBD1 (5 bases). The CDR3 extends over 15 amino acids. Per germline, CDR1 LNHDA and CDR2 SQIVND (reference sequence). Trimming took off 0 bases at V and 4 bases at J, with 12 bases between the two ends. CDR3: CASSIEAGLATEAFF. In DNA, the CDR3 is TGTGCCAGTAGTATAGAAGCAGGGTTGGCCACTGAAGCTTTCTTT.

The chain couples TRBV19 to TRBJ1-1; 10 nucleotides agree with TRBD1. V shed 5 bases, J shed 5 bases, and the junction held 11 bases outside the gene matches. The CDR3 is made up of 16 amino acids. The germline V gene encodes CDR1 LNHDA and CDR2 SQIVND (reference sequence). The CDR3 DNA reads TGTGCCAGTAGTCCGAGAGACAGGGGGCTCGGGACTGAAGCTTTCTTT. Amino acids: CASSPRDRGLGTEAFF.

This chain joins TRBV7-6 and TRBJ1-2; no reliable D call. Germline CDR1 is SGHVS and CDR2 is FNYEAQ. V lost 2 bases, J lost 0 bases, and 7 bases lay in between. The length of the CDR3 is 14 residues. CDR3 loop: CASSLTNTNYGYTF. In DNA form, the CDR3 reads TGTGCCAGCAGCTTAACAAATACTAACTATGGCTACACCTTC.

The chain joins TRBV28 to TRBJ1-3, with TRBD1 matching over 10 bases. The germline gives CDR1 MDHEN, CDR2 SYDVKM. The ends lost 5 bases at V and 4 bases at J; junction bases unmatched: 8. This CDR3 has 16 residues. The CDR3 protein is CASSARQGALGNTIYF. CDR3 nucleotides: TGTGCCAGCAGTGCGCGACAGGGGGCGCTGGGAAACACCATATATTTT.

This chain joins TRBV29-1 and TRBJ2-2; a weak D match, TRBD1 (6 bases). This CDR3 is 13 amino acids long. In germline, CDR1 is SQVTM, CDR2 ANQGSEA. Trimming shortened V by 3 bases and J by 6 bases, and 11 bases separated the two germline ends. This chain's CDR3 is CSVEWAGAGELFF. As DNA, the CDR3 is TGCAGCGTTGAGTGGGCAGGGGCCGGGGAGCTGTTTTTT.